The 21 T cell receptor beta chains given below trace back to one sample, sequenced in a study of neurological immune-mediated disorders. TCRdb used MiXCR to reprocess the 5' RACE reads, holding one entry per CDR3 protein. The sample lists 35,000 or so distinct CDR3 sequences; 14% were seen once. What was sequenced was PBMCs. The receptor source for this set is a woman aged 45 to 65 with HTLV-1-associated myelopathy (HAM/TSP).

This clonotype has a count of ten or more. CDR3 residues: CSHLKGLAGGSLTKNIQYF. CDR3 coding DNA: TGCAGCCACCTTAAAGGACTAGCGGGGGGTTCCTTAACCAAAAACATTCAGTACTTC. The chain uses TRBV20-1 and TRBJ2-4, with 14 nucleotides matching TRBD2. Germline assignment: CDR1 DFQATT and CDR2 SNEGSKA (reference sequence). The CDR3 spans 19 residues.

This clonotype was observed at least ten times. This chain uses TRBV7-6 with TRBJ2-2; 7 bases fit TRBD1. CDR1 is SGHVS and CDR2 is FNYEAQ in the germline V gene. The CDR3 sequence is 16 residues long. V gave up 5 bases and J gave up 1 base; unmatched junction bases: 7. The chain's CDR3 is CASSLGGQGNTGELFF. The CDR3 region has the DNA TGTGCCAGCAGCCTAGGGGGCCAGGGGAACACCGGGGAGCTGTTTTTT.

This clonotype was found many times. The chain couples TRBV7-2 to TRBJ1-2; D unclear. The germline gives CDR1 SGHTA, CDR2 FQGNSA. This CDR3 region has 16 residues. The V and J ends lost 4 bases and 4 bases respectively, with 19 bases between them. The CDR3 coding sequence is TGTGCCAGCAGCTCCTACAAGACGGACGGAACCTATGGCTACACCTTC. Translation: CASSSYKTDGTYGYTF.

This clonotype has at least ten counts. The chain uses TRBV20-1 and TRBJ2-7, with TRBD1 as a possible D gene (5 bases). Between the trimmed V and J ends, which lost 2 bases and 5 bases, there was a span of 19 bases. The length of the CDR3 is 15 residues. CDR1 DFQATT and CDR2 SNEGSKA come from the germline V gene (reference sequence). In nucleotides, the CDR3 is TGCAGTGCTAGACCGGGTGTGTTTGTGGGGCACGAGCAGTACTTC. Its translation: CSARPGVFVGHEQYF.

This clonotype was observed at least ten times. The rearrangement links TRBV7-2 to TRBJ1-3, with unresolved D. Germline assignment: CDR1 SGHTA and CDR2 FQGNSA. V dropped 2 bases and J dropped 0 bases, with 11 bases sitting between them. The CDR3 is 16 residues long. The CDR3 region is CASSLSAPASGNTIYF. In DNA form, the CDR3 reads TGTGCCAGCAGCTTATCAGCTCCGGCCTCTGGAAACACCATATATTTT.

This clonotype was counted ten times or more. The V and J genes are TRBV6-5 and TRBJ1-1; maybe TRBD1 (6 bases). V lost 6 bases and J 5 bases, leaving 16 bases between the germline ends. The CDR3 extends over 14 amino acids. The germline V gene encodes CDR1 MNHEY and CDR2 SVGAGI. The CDR3 bases are TGTGCCAGCAGAGGGGGAGAGTCGGGTACTGAAGCTTTCTTT. Protein product: CASRGGESGTEAFF.

This clonotype was detected many times. The chain joins TRBV19 to TRBJ2-6; D gene ambiguous. This CDR3 is 15 amino acids long. Germline lookup yields CDR1 LNHDA and CDR2 SQIVND (reference sequence). Trimming cost V 0 bases and J 1 base, with 4 bases left between them. The CDR3 loop reads CASSIEGSGANVLTF. DNA of the CDR3: TGTGCCAGTAGTATAGAGGGGTCTGGGGCCAACGTCCTGACTTTC.

This clonotype was found many times. The chain combines TRBV20-1 with TRBJ1-1; unclear D gene. The V end lost 2 bases, the J end lost 3 bases, and 4 bases lay between the germline ends. In germline, CDR1 is DFQATT, CDR2 SNEGSKA (reference sequence). CDR3 size: 11 residues. CDR3 loop: CSARRDTEAFF. The CDR3 DNA follows: TGCAGTGCTAGAAGGGACACTGAAGCTTTCTTT.

There are many counts of this clonotype. DNA for the CDR3: TGTGCCAGCAGCTTCGCGGTCGGGACTGAAGCTTTCTTT. Its protein is CASSFAVGTEAFF. The rearrangement links TRBV5-6 to TRBJ1-1; D not resolved. V shed 2 bases and J shed 5 bases, with 10 bases lying between them. Germline V gives CDR1 SGHDT, CDR2 YYEEEE. The CDR3 spans 13 residues.

This clonotype has a count of ten or more. This chain connects TRBV27 to TRBJ2-7, with TRBD1 as a possible D gene (6 bases). Per germline, CDR1 MNHEY and CDR2 SMNVEV (reference sequence). V was shortened by 2 bases and J by 3 bases, with 11 bases between the two germline ends. The CDR3 has 14 residues. Written as DNA, the CDR3 is TGTGCCAGCAGTTTAAACAGGGATGTCTACGAGCAGTACTTC. As protein: CASSLNRDVYEQYF.

This clonotype was picked up many times. J is TRBJ2-5 and V is TRBV20-1; TRBD1 matches 9 bases. Per germline, CDR1 DFQATT and CDR2 SNEGSKA (reference sequence). CDR3 size: 12 residues. V lost 5 bases and J lost 5; bases outside the gene matches: 3. The CDR3 protein is CSAGGQGETQYF. The CDR3 DNA reads TGCAGTGCTGGCGGACAGGGGGAGACCCAGTACTTC.

In its sample, this clonotype was seen many times. CDR3: CASSLLGQGAYNEQFF. For the CDR3, the DNA is TGTGCCAGCAGCCTCCTGGGACAGGGGGCCTACAATGAGCAGTTCTTC. V usage is TRBV7-9 and J usage is TRBJ2-1, with 11 bases identical to TRBD1. Germline V gene sequence: CDR1 SEHNR, CDR2 FQNEAQ (reference sequence). The junction had 5 bases not matched to a gene; V was cut back by 5 bases and J by 2 bases. This CDR3 has 16 residues.

This clonotype was counted ten times or more. This rearrangement joins TRBV12-3 or TRBV12-4 to TRBJ1-5; 7 bases are a match to TRBD1. The CDR3 covers 13 residues. V was pared by 3 bases and J by 4 bases, with 0 bases of the junction left unmatched. Here the CDR3 DNA reads TGTGCCAGCAGTTTCAGGGGGAATCAGCCCCAGCATTTT. It yields the protein CASSFRGNQPQHF.

This clonotype was recorded at least ten times. CDR3 in DNA: TGCGCCAGCAGGAGGGATAGCAATCAGCCCCAGCATTTT. It codes for CASRRDSNQPQHF. This chain uses TRBV5-1 with TRBJ1-5; D call uncertain. Trimming shortened V by 5 bases and J by 0 bases, and 6 bases separated the two germline ends. Looked up from germline, CDR1 is SGHRS and CDR2 is YFSETQ. This CDR3 is built from 13 residues. Supplemented by reference TRBV5-1 and TRBJ1-5, the full variable domain reads KAGVTQTPRYLIKTRGQQVTLSCSPISGHRSVSWYQQTPGQGLQFLFEYFSETQRNKGNFPGRFSGRQFSNSRSEMNVSTLELGDSALYLCASRRDSNQPQHFGDGTRLSIL.

This clonotype was detected ten times or more. The chain uses TRBV12-3 or TRBV12-4 and TRBJ1-1; 9 positions agree with TRBD1. The V gene end was trimmed by 5 bases and the J gene end by 5 bases; junction bases not matched to a gene: 12. This CDR3 comprises 16 residues. As DNA, the CDR3 is TGTGCCAGCAGTCGCCCTAGACAGGGGGGTTCTACTGAAGCTTTCTTT. Translating gives CASSRPRQGGSTEAFF.

CDR3 residues: CASSPRLGQVNTGELFF. The CDR3 bases are TGTGCCAGCAGCCCACGGTTGGGGCAGGTGAACACCGGGGAGCTGTTTTTT. This sequence joins TRBV11-1 and TRBJ2-2; D may be TRBD1 (5 bases). The CDR3 spans 17 residues. V lost 5 bases to trimming and J lost 1 base, with 17 bases between them. CDR1 SGHAT and CDR2 FQDESV come from the germline V gene (reference sequence). The whole variable domain, remainder taken from reference TRBV11-1 and TRBJ2-2, is EAEVAQSPRYKITEKSQAVAFWCDPISGHATLYWYRQILGQGPELLVQFQDESVVDDSQLPKDRFSAERLKGVDSTLKIQPAELGDSAMYLCASSPRLGQVNTGELFFGEGSRLTVL.

The sample holds many counts of this clonotype. The chain employs TRBV6-6 and TRBJ2-1; 10 nucleotides align to TRBD2. The CDR3 is 15 residues long. Per the germline V gene, CDR1 is MNHNY and CDR2 is SVGAGI (reference sequence). V dropped 4 bases and J dropped 8; count of bases not matched to a gene: 8. The CDR3 DNA sequence: TGTGCCAGCAGTTGGGGGACTAGCGCTAAAGATGAGCAGTTCTTC. Amino acid sequence: CASSWGTSAKDEQFF.

This clonotype showed up many times. This chain uses TRBV2 with TRBJ2-1, with 9 bases fitting TRBD2. This CDR3 is built from 14 residues. Germline loops: CDR1 SNHLY, CDR2 FYNNEI. V dropped 11 bases and J dropped 2; count of bases not matched to a gene: 7. The CDR3 sequence: CAWTGGGAYNEQFF. CDR3 DNA sequence: TGTGCCTGGACCGGCGGGGGGGCCTACAATGAGCAGTTCTTC.

Judged by abundance, this clonotype is medium-sized (0.01 to 0.1%). V gene TRBV20-1 combines with J gene TRBJ1-5; tentative D call: TRBD1 (5 bases). The V end was cut by 1 base, the J end by 3 bases, with 10 bases between. Germline V gene lookup returns CDR1 DFQATT and CDR2 SNEGSKA (reference sequence). The CDR3 loop spans 14 amino acids. The DNA of the CDR3 is TGCAGTGCTAGAGCGGGGGAAAACAATCAGCCCCAGCATTTT. It yields the protein CSARAGENNQPQHF.

This clonotype was seen many times. The gene calls are TRBV7-2 and TRBJ2-3; 12 bases fit TRBD2. There are 16 residues in the CDR3. In germline, CDR1 is SGHTA, CDR2 FQGNSA. V shed 6 bases and J 3 bases; nucleotides not matched to a gene: 7. The CDR3 reads CASRSLGLAGTDTQYF. The CDR3 DNA is TGTGCCAGCAGATCACTAGGACTAGCGGGGACAGATACGCAGTATTTT.

V is TRBV4-1 and J is TRBJ2-3, with D tentatively TRBD2 (6 bases). CDR1 is MGHRA, CDR2 YSYEKL, per germline. Trimming shortened V by 1 base and J by 5 bases, and 16 bases separated the two germline ends. The CDR3 runs 16 residues. The CDR3: CASSQGSVGGGDTQYF. The CDR3 nucleotides are TGCGCCAGCAGCCAAGGAAGCGTGGGGGGTGGAGATACGCAGTATTTT.